The 27 T cell receptor beta chains below come from one sample, sequenced in a study of T cell responses to AZD1222 COVID-19 vaccine. TCRdb keeps only in-frame clones here, not all; method: immunoSEQ multiplex PCR. The sample lists about 72,000 clones; roughly nine tenths were seen once. The sequences come from peripheral blood, collected 28 days after the second AZD1222 dose. These receptor sequences come from an adult who received the AZD1222 COVID-19 vaccine.

This CDR3 is CASSQVFERTGELFF. The DNA of the CDR3 is TGCGCCAGCAGCCAAGTATTTGAGCGAACCGGGGAGCTGTTTTTT. The chain joins TRBV4-1 to TRBJ2-2; unclear D gene. In germline, CDR1 is MGHRA, CDR2 YSYEKL. This CDR3 has 15 amino acids. V shed 1 base and J shed 5 bases, with 11 bases lying between them.

The chain uses TRBV5-1 and TRBJ2-7, with a weak D call TRBD2 (6 bases). V gave up 0 bases and J gave up 6 bases, with 10 bases separating them. Germline lookup yields CDR1 SGHRS and CDR2 YFSETQ. CDR3 length: 13 amino acids. For the CDR3, the DNA is TGCGCCAGCAGCTTGGACGGGAGCGGCGAGCAGTACTTC. Its translation: CASSLDGSGEQYF.

This chain links TRBV11-2 with TRBJ2-1, with D tentatively TRBD2 (5 bases). This CDR3 contains 17 residues. Trimming took 0 bases from V and 5 from J, leaving 17 bases between them. The germline CDR1 and CDR2 sequences are SGHAT and FQNNGV. The CDR3 nucleotides are TGTGCCAGCAGCTTAGAATCCCCCCGGAGGACGAACAATGAGCAGTTCTTC. Encoded protein: CASSLESPRRTNNEQFF.

The CDR3 reads CASSSLQGGPTDTQYF. CDR3 DNA sequence: TGTGCCAGCAGCTCCCTCCAGGGTGGCCCTACAGATACGCAGTATTTT. The chain uses TRBV21-1 and TRBJ2-3; the table's D gene call, TRBD1, was not cross checked with the DNA. TRBV21-1 counts as a pseudogene. This CDR3 spans 16 amino acids.

This chain links TRBV6-5 with TRBJ1-2, with no clear D. The V gene's germline CDR1 is MNHEY and CDR2 SVGAGI. The ends were cut back, 2 bases at V and 0 bases at J, with 4 bases in the middle. This CDR3 has 13 amino acids. The CDR3 DNA reads as TGTGCCAGCAGTTACGGGGCTAACTATGGCTACACCTTC. Translation: CASSYGANYGYTF.

V and J are TRBV18 and TRBJ1-4, with D possibly TRBD1 on 5 matching bases. V was clipped by 2 bases and J by 6 bases, with 10 bases between them. CDR1 KGHSH and CDR2 LQKENI come from the germline V gene. The CDR3 runs 14 residues. The CDR3 coding sequence is TGTGCCAGCTCACCAGGGGCAGCGGATGAAAAACTGTTTTTT. The encoded protein is CASSPGAADEKLFF.

Here the CDR3 reads CASSLVTGAYGYTF. CDR3 in DNA: TGTGCCAGCAGCTTGGTGACAGGGGCGTATGGCTACACCTTC. The rearrangement links TRBV5-6 to TRBJ1-2; 8 bases line up with TRBD1. This CDR3 is 14 amino acids long. The germline V gene has CDR1 SGHDT and CDR2 YYEEEE. The junction had 3 bases not matched to a gene; V was cut back by 0 bases and J by 5 bases. Supplemented by reference TRBV5-6 and TRBJ1-2, the full variable domain reads DAGVTQSPTHLIKTRGQQVTLRCSPKSGHDTVSWYQQALGQGPQFIFQYYEEEERQRGNFPDRFSGHQFPNYSSELNVNALLLGDSALYLCASSLVTGAYGYTFGSGTRLTVV.

The V and J genes are TRBV5-1 and TRBJ2-3, with unresolved D. This CDR3 comprises 16 residues. The germline V gene encodes CDR1 SGHRS and CDR2 YFSETQ. Trimming removed 4 bases at V and 0 bases at J, with 15 bases between. This chain's CDR3 is CASSSLRDRSTDTQYF. The CDR3 bases are TGCGCCAGCAGCAGTCTACGCGACCGAAGCACAGATACGCAGTATTTT.

V is TRBV6-5 and J is TRBJ1-5; tentative D call: TRBD1 (5 bases). The length of the CDR3 is 15 residues. The germline V and J ends were trimmed by 4 bases and 2 bases, with 12 bases remaining between them. Germline loops: CDR1 MNHEY, CDR2 SVGAGI. CDR3 residues: CASSSAGGGNQPQHF. CDR3 sequence (DNA): TGTGCCAGCAGTTCCGCCGGAGGGGGCAATCAGCCCCAGCATTTT.

The chain combines TRBV25-1 with TRBJ2-5; 11 positions agree with TRBD2. Trimming removed 1 base from V and 5 bases from J; junction bases left unmatched: 6. The CDR3 length is 16 residues. CDR1 is MGHDK, CDR2 SYGVNS, per germline. The CDR3 sequence: CASSELASGRQETQYF. The CDR3, as DNA: TGTGCCAGCAGTGAATTAGCTAGCGGGAGGCAGGAGACCCAGTACTTC.

With respect to this clone: Other DNA variants within this sample encode the same CDR3. V is TRBV30 and J is TRBJ2-1; D remains unclear. This CDR3 is built from 11 residues. V was pared by 4 bases and J by 1 base, with 2 bases between. Germline V gene data show CDR1 as GTSNPN and CDR2 as SVGIG (reference sequence). CDR3 DNA: TGTGCCTGGAATTCCTACAATGAGCAGTTCTTC. Its translation: CAWNSYNEQFF.

This clone was found many times. V is TRBV6-5 and J is TRBJ2-3; no clear D. Germline CDR1 MNHEY, CDR2 SVGAGI. The CDR3 is made up of 13 amino acids. Trimming took 4 bases from V and 0 from J, leaving 5 bases between them. This chain's CDR3 is CASSLQSTDTQYF. The DNA for the CDR3 is TGTGCCAGCAGTTTGCAGAGCACAGATACGCAGTATTTT.

V gene TRBV7-3 combines with J gene TRBJ1-2, with 7 bases lining up with TRBD1. V lost 1 base to trimming and J lost 7 bases; unmatched junction nucleotides: 6. Germline V gives CDR1 SGHTA, CDR2 FQGTGA. The CDR3 has 14 amino acids. CDR3 sequence: CASSLSEGASGYTF. CDR3 in DNA: TGTGCCAGCAGCTTAAGTGAGGGGGCTAGTGGCTACACCTTC. Full variable domain (missing parts from reference TRBV7-3 and TRBJ1-2): GAGVSQTPSNKVTEKGKYVELRCDPISGHTALYWYRQSLGQGPEFLIYFQGTGAADDSGLPNDRFFAVRPEGSVSTLKIQRTERGDSAVYLCASSLSEGASGYTFGSGTRLTVV.

This rearrangement joins TRBV5-1 to TRBJ1-3; D not resolved. V lost 4 bases, J lost 0 bases, and 11 bases lay in between. CDR1 is SGHRS, CDR2 YFSETQ, per germline. The CDR3 spans 15 residues. Written as DNA, the CDR3 is TGCGCCAGCAGCCCTTACAGCCTCTCTGGAAACACCATATATTTT. Amino acids: CASSPYSLSGNTIYF.

As DNA, the CDR3 is TGTGCCAGCAGCTTAAGGTCCCAAGAGACCCAGTACTTC. It specifies CASSLRSQETQYF. The chain employs TRBV11-2 and TRBJ2-5; D gene ambiguous. CDR3 length: 13 amino acids. In germline, CDR1 is SGHAT, CDR2 FQNNGV. Trimming left V 2 bases short and J 1 base short, with 5 bases between.

The V call is TRBV5-1, the J call TRBJ1-1; tentatively, D is TRBD1 (5 bases). The CDR3 runs to 14 residues. CDR1 is SGHRS and CDR2 is YFSETQ in the germline V gene. Trimming removed 0 bases from V and 1 base from J, with 7 bases in between. The CDR3 loop is CASSLAGQNTEAFF. CDR3 nucleotides: TGCGCCAGCAGCTTGGCTGGACAGAACACTGAAGCTTTCTTT.

The chain links TRBV27 to TRBJ2-7; D possibly corresponds to TRBD2 (5 bases). Trimming took off 3 bases at V and 2 bases at J, with 11 bases between the two ends. This CDR3 has 14 residues. The V gene's germline CDR1 is MNHEY and CDR2 SMNVEV (reference sequence). The CDR3 loop reads CASSFGGFPYEQYF. As DNA, the CDR3 is TGTGCCAGCAGTTTCGGAGGATTCCCCTACGAGCAGTACTTC.

The chain's CDR3 is CASSDRQGDLQPQHF. The DNA of the CDR3 is TGTGCCAGCAGTGACCGACAGGGGGATCTTCAGCCCCAGCATTTT. J is TRBJ1-5 and V is TRBV2, with 9 bases matching TRBD1. J lost 6 bases, V lost 3 bases, and 6 bases had no gene match. The V gene's germline CDR1 is SNHLY and CDR2 FYNNEI. CDR3 size: 15 residues.

J is TRBJ2-7 and V is TRBV27, with no clear D. The CDR3 totals 13 residues. The ends were cut back, 0 bases at V and 4 bases at J, with 7 bases in the middle. Germline CDR1 is MNHEY and CDR2 is SMNVEV (reference sequence). The CDR3 DNA is TGTGCCAGCAGTTTATCAGCCAGTTACGAGCAGTACTTC. It specifies CASSLSASYEQYF.

This chain joins TRBV14 and TRBJ1-1; no firm D call. CDR3 length: 15 amino acids. Germline V gives CDR1 SGHDN, CDR2 FVKESK. V lost 4 bases and J 4 bases, leaving 16 bases between the germline ends. The CDR3 nucleotides are TGTGCCAGCAGCCCCTCTGCGCGCCTGGGCACTGAAGCTTTCTTT. Residues: CASSPSARLGTEAFF.

This clone has just a few counts. The genes are TRBV25-1 and TRBJ2-7; no clear D. V shed 3 bases and J shed 2 bases, with 11 bases lying between them. CDR3 size: 14 residues. Germline CDR1 is MGHDK and CDR2 is SYGVNS. CDR3 residues: CASSESRRPYEQYF. In DNA, the CDR3 is TGTGCCAGCAGTGAGTCCAGGAGACCCTACGAGCAGTACTTC.

This clone has a single count. V usage is TRBV12-3 or TRBV12-4 and J usage is TRBJ1-2, with D unresolved. The CDR3 has 11 residues. V was shortened by 1 base and J by 4 bases, with 1 base between the two germline ends. CDR3 bases: TGTGCCAGCAGTTTAGGCTATGGCTACACCTTC. This sequence encodes CASSLGYGYTF.

This chain uses TRBV19 with TRBJ2-5; 7 nucleotides line up with TRBD1. V shed 6 bases, J shed 0 bases, and the junction held 1 base outside the gene matches. The germline gives CDR1 LNHDA, CDR2 SQIVND (reference sequence). The CDR3 is made up of 13 amino acids. The CDR3: CASRGQYQETQYF. CDR3 nucleotide sequence: TGTGCCAGTAGGGGACAGTACCAAGAGACCCAGTACTTC.

This chain links TRBV28 with TRBJ1-1, with D uncertain. Germline loops: CDR1 MDHEN, CDR2 SYDVKM. V lost 3 bases and J 3 bases, leaving 14 bases between the germline ends. The CDR3 is 15 residues long. CDR3 in amino acids: CASSFGRDADTEAFF. Here the CDR3 DNA reads TGTGCCAGCAGTTTCGGCCGGGATGCCGACACTGAAGCTTTCTTT.

This chain links TRBV7-2 with TRBJ1-1, with D tentatively TRBD1 (6 bases). Germline values: CDR1 SGHTA, CDR2 FQGNSA. This CDR3 spans 14 amino acids. V lost 5 bases, J lost 3 bases, and 13 bases lay in between. The CDR3 DNA reads as TGTGCCAGCAGCCAACAGGGCGGTGACACTGAAGCTTTCTTT. Its translation is CASSQQGGDTEAFF.

The chain uses TRBV4-3 and TRBJ1-3; no reliable D call. The ends were cut back, 3 bases at V and 4 bases at J, with 10 bases in the middle. Per the germline V gene, CDR1 is LGHNA and CDR2 is YSLEER. The CDR3 sequence is 14 residues long. CDR3 nucleotide sequence: TGCGCCAGCAGCCAGTTCGTCGAAGGAAACACCATATATTTT. Translating gives CASSQFVEGNTIYF.

This sequence joins TRBV29-1 and TRBJ1-4; maybe TRBD1 (5 bases). V gave up 4 bases and J gave up 5 bases, with 8 bases separating them. This CDR3 has 12 residues. The V gene's germline CDR1 is SQVTM and CDR2 ANQGSEA. In nucleotides, the CDR3 is TGCAGCGTTGGGTGGGGGAATGAAAAACTGTTTTTT. Amino acids: CSVGWGNEKLFF.